The present entry profiles one TCR beta chain with its context. This entry belongs to a study of blood T cell repertoires in COVID-19. Assay used: immunoSEQ multiplex PCR; TCRdb lists only in-frame clones, some missing. The sample gives almost 65,000 clones, about nine tenths of which show up once; 43% is in the top ten. V shed 2 bases and J shed 0 bases, with 11 bases lying between them. Germline V gives CDR1 SGHTA, CDR2 FQGNSA. The CDR3 extends over 16 amino acids. While infection was still active, Seattle patients were enrolled and then followed longitudinally. The receptor comes from a woman in her sixties with COVID-19, enrolled during active disease. The V gene is TRBV7-2, the J gene TRBJ1-3; tentatively, D is TRBD1 (5 bases). The sequencing sample was made of peripheral blood. The CDR3 here is CASSLYGGDSGNTIYF. The CDR3 DNA sequence: TGTGCCAGCAGCTTATACGGGGGAGACTCTGGAAACACCATATATTTT.